This T cell receptor beta chain was sequenced in a study of T cells in Graves' hyperthyroidism and ophthalmopathy. TCR beta CDR3 sequences were amplified from RNA transcripts. RT-PCR in the first round (using the HTBI primer set) targeted the TCR CDR3. A single record per CDR3 protein comes from TCRdb applying MiXCR to the multiplex PCR reads. The sample contains approximately 300,000 distinct CDR3 sequences, about 19% of which appear only once. Details on this clonotype: Its cognate antigen is unknown.

Study-wide points: In the analysis, a 13 V-J model separated ophthalmopathy from stable hyperthyroidism.

Trimming pared 1 base from V and 1 base from J, leaving 7 bases between. Germline V gives CDR1 SGHVS, CDR2 FNYEAQ. The CDR3 spans 14 residues. The origin of this receptor is a man between 45 and 60 years old with Graves' ophthalmopathy. Sequences were obtained from blood. The chain has TRBV7-6 and TRBJ2-5; D unclear. The DNA of the CDR3 is TGTGCCAGCAGCTTAGACGACGTCCAAGAGACCCAGTACTTC. Translating it yields CASSLDDVQETQYF.